A single T cell receptor (beta chain) is shown here with its context. This specimen comes from a study of control samples from healthy donors and cancer patients. This CDR3 spans 12 amino acids. Trimming took off 9 bases at V and 5 bases at J, with 13 bases between the two ends. CDR1 is ENHRY and CDR2 is SYGVKD in the germline V gene. Profiling relied on immunoSEQ multiplex PCR, and the TCRdb table lists in-frame clones only, not all of them. The sample holds over 80,000 clones, 70% to 80% seen once. This TCR was sampled from a woman in her 30s in good health. The sequencing sample was made of blood. The rearrangement links TRBV10-3 to TRBJ2-5; possibly TRBD1 or TRBD2 for D (6 bases each). Written as DNA, the CDR3 is TGTGCCATAAGGGGGGTAGGTGAGACCCAGTACTTC. This codes for CAIRGVGETQYF.